The 18 T cell receptor beta chains below were found in one sample sequenced in a study of a mutant IDH1 vaccine in newly diagnosed glioma. These receptors have no known antigen. Only in-frame clones appear in the TCRdb table, and some are missing; sequencing was by immunoSEQ multiplex PCR. The data hold 45,000 to 55,000 clones, with roughly 78% observed a single time. Indicated time point: week 5, during vaccination. Mutant IDH1 20-mer peptide, at 300 ug, made up each vaccine dose, with topical imiquimod. The sequencing here drew on PBMCs, taken from a glioma patient whose treatment included an IDH1 peptide vaccine. All receptors come from a woman aged 35 to 49 with glioma.

The rearrangement uses TRBV14 and TRBJ1-2; the match to TRBD1 covers 7 bases. CDR1 SGHDN and CDR2 FVKESK come from the germline V gene. CDR3 length equals 16 residues. The V segment lost 4 bases and the J segment 4 bases; nucleotides outside the gene matches: 12. CDR3: CASSPLGPGQLYGYTF. The CDR3 coding sequence is TGTGCCAGCAGCCCATTAGGGCCGGGACAGCTCTATGGCTACACCTTC.

This chain connects TRBV6-5 to TRBJ2-1; D might be TRBD1 (5 bases). V was cut by 0 bases and J by 9 bases, with 15 bases left in between. The CDR3 consists of 15 residues. The germline gives CDR1 MNHEY, CDR2 SVGAGI. The CDR3 sequence: CASSYSITPQGEQFF. As DNA, the CDR3 is TGTGCCAGCAGTTACTCGATTACTCCGCAGGGTGAGCAGTTCTTC.

The rearrangement uses TRBV6-6 and TRBJ2-5, with 8 positions matching TRBD1. In germline, CDR1 is MNHNY, CDR2 SVGAGI (reference sequence). CDR3 size: 13 residues. V shed 6 bases, J shed 2 bases, and the junction held 2 bases outside the gene matches. For the CDR3, the DNA is TGTGCCAGCAGGAACAGGGGGCAAGAGACCCAGTACTTC. Amino acids: CASRNRGQETQYF.

This clone has just a few counts. The V gene is TRBV20-1, the J gene TRBJ1-1, with D uncertain. With 0 bases removed from V and 11 bases from J, the gap between germline ends came to 10 bases. This CDR3 spans 11 amino acids. The germline gives CDR1 DFQATT, CDR2 SNEGSKA (reference sequence). The CDR3 coding sequence is TGCAGTGCTAGAGACGGCCCCAGGGCTTTCTTT. Translating it yields CSARDGPRAFF.

The chain couples TRBV2 to TRBJ1-3; unclear D gene. The germline CDR1 and CDR2 sequences are SNHLY and FYNNEI. V lost 7 bases to trimming and J lost 0 bases, with 10 bases between them. The CDR3 contains 14 residues. In DNA, the CDR3 is TGTGCCAGCACCGGACGGTTCTCTGGAAACACCATATATTTT. Translated: CASTGRFSGNTIYF.

The V and J genes are TRBV29-1 and TRBJ2-4, with D perhaps matching TRBD2 (6 bases). V shed 3 bases and J shed 5 bases, with 8 bases lying between them. CDR3 size: 12 residues. Germline V gene lookup returns CDR1 SQVTM and CDR2 ANQGSEA. CDR3 in amino acids: CSVDGGENIQYF. The CDR3 region has the DNA TGCAGCGTTGACGGCGGGGAAAACATTCAGTACTTC.

The J gene is TRBJ2-3, the V gene TRBV10-3; D possibly uses TRBD1 or TRBD2 (6 bases each). Germline-derived CDR1 and CDR2 are ENHRY and SYGVKD. The ends were cut back, 7 bases at V and 5 bases at J, with 16 bases in the middle. This CDR3 contains 14 residues. CDR3 loop: CAINRGPVEDTQYF. CDR3 DNA sequence: TGTGCCATCAACCGGGGGCCGGTAGAAGATACGCAGTATTTT.

V gene TRBV14 combines with J gene TRBJ1-5, with 11 nucleotides matching TRBD1. Losses at the gene ends were 0 bases for V and 6 bases for J; bases not matched to a gene: 7. In germline, CDR1 is SGHDN, CDR2 FVKESK. The CDR3 is made up of 17 amino acids. CDR3 amino acids: CASSQEVRTGGSQPQHF. The CDR3 bases are TGTGCCAGCAGCCAAGAAGTAAGGACAGGGGGCAGTCAGCCCCAGCATTTT.

This clone is a singleton in its sample. V usage is TRBV27 and J usage is TRBJ1-1; D gene uncertain. Germline V gene data show CDR1 as MNHEY and CDR2 as SMNVEV (reference sequence). Trimming left V 5 bases short and J 1 base short, with 5 bases between. The CDR3 loop spans 12 amino acids. This CDR3 reads CASSLGNTEAFF. CDR3 sequence (DNA): TGTGCCAGCAGTCTGGGGAACACTGAAGCTTTCTTT.

This chain links TRBV5-1 with TRBJ2-7; 7 positions match TRBD1. The V gene end was trimmed by 4 bases and the J gene end by 2 bases; junction bases not matched to a gene: 6. Looked up from germline, CDR1 is SGHRS and CDR2 is YFSETQ. The CDR3 is 14 amino acids. CDR3 sequence (DNA): TGCGCCAGCAGCGGAAGGACAGGAGCCTACGAGCAGTACTTC. This translates into CASSGRTGAYEQYF.

The V and J genes are TRBV6-1 and TRBJ2-1; TRBD2 is a possible D gene (6 bases). Trimming removed 2 bases from V and 0 bases from J, with 20 bases in between. Looked up from germline, CDR1 is MNHNS and CDR2 is SASEGT. CDR3 size: 19 residues. The CDR3 sequence is CASSERGRRTGSSYNEQFF. CDR3 nucleotides: TGTGCCAGCAGTGAAAGGGGTCGTAGGACCGGGAGCTCCTACAATGAGCAGTTCTTC.

This sequence joins TRBV6-4 and TRBJ2-7; tentative D call: TRBD2 (5 bases). The germline V gene has CDR1 MRHNA and CDR2 SNTAGT. CDR3 length equals 15 residues. V lost 5 bases to trimming and J lost 1 base, with 15 bases between them. As DNA, the CDR3 is TGTGCCAGCAGTCTCCAAGCGGCATATTCCTACGAGCAGTACTTC. Translated, it gives CASSLQAAYSYEQYF.

This clone came up a few times. This rearrangement joins TRBV5-3 to TRBJ2-3; tentative D call: TRBD1 (5 bases). Being an ORF, TRBV5-3 has a function that is uncertain. V was trimmed by 4 bases and J by 6 bases, leaving 18 bases between them. The CDR3 is 15 amino acids. The CDR3 DNA follows: TGTGCCAGAAGCGAAGCAGGGCCTACGAGGGATACGCAGTATTTT. Its protein product is CARSEAGPTRDTQYF.

This clone was observed a few times. DNA of the CDR3: TGTGCCAGCATATGGGACAGGGGAAGACAGCCCCAGCATTTT. Protein product: CASIWDRGRQPQHF. V and J are TRBV2 and TRBJ1-5; 10 bases fit TRBD1. The CDR3 runs to 14 residues. Per the germline V gene, CDR1 is SNHLY and CDR2 is FYNNEI. V shed 7 bases, J shed 7 bases, and the junction held 7 bases outside the gene matches.

The chain employs TRBV10-2 and TRBJ2-3, with D possibly being TRBD2 (7 bases). V dropped 2 bases and J dropped 1 base, with 19 bases sitting between them. The germline V gene encodes CDR1 WSHSY and CDR2 SAAADI. This CDR3 comprises 18 residues. CDR3 sequence: CASSEPRGAFDGTDTQYF. CDR3 DNA sequence: TGCGCCAGCAGTGAGCCCCGGGGGGCGTTCGATGGCACAGATACGCAGTATTTT.

To note about this clone: At one boundary the junction diverges from the germline segment, which might be a read error. The gene calls are TRBV5-1 and TRBJ1-4; perhaps TRBD1 as D (6 bases). This CDR3 comprises 15 residues. Germline CDR1 reads SGHRS; CDR2 reads YFSETQ. This CDR3 reads CASSLAWGANEKLFF. Written as DNA, the CDR3 is TGCGCCAGCAGCTTGGCCTGGGGGGCTAACGAAAAACTGTTTTTT.

This clone has a handful of counts. The chain links TRBV5-4 to TRBJ2-5; 9 bases align to TRBD2. CDR1 and CDR2 from the germline V gene are SGHNT and YYREEE (reference sequence). The J segment lost 5 bases and the V segment lost 1 base, leaving 6 bases of the junction unmatched. The CDR3 is made up of 15 amino acids. The chain's CDR3 is CASSLKRGAKETQYF. CDR3 nucleotide sequence: TGTGCCAGCAGCTTGAAGCGGGGGGCGAAGGAGACCCAGTACTTC.

This rearrangement joins TRBV7-2 to TRBJ2-6; D is uncertain. V was pared by 0 bases and J by 0 bases, with 9 bases between. Germline loops: CDR1 SGHTA, CDR2 FQGNSA. This CDR3 contains 17 residues. CDR3 protein: CASSLASQSSGANVLTF. As DNA, the CDR3 is TGTGCCAGCAGCTTAGCGAGCCAGAGCTCTGGGGCCAACGTCCTGACTTTC.